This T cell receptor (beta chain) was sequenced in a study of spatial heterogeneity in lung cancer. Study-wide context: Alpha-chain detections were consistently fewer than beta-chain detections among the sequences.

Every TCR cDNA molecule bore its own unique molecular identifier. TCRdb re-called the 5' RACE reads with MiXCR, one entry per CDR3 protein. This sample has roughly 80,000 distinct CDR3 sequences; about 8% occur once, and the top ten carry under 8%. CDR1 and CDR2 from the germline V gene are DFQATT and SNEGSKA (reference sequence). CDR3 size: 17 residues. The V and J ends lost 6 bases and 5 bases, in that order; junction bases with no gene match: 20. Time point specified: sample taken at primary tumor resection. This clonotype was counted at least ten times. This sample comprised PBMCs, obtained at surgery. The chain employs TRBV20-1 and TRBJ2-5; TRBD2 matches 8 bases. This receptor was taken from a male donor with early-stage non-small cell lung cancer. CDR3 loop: CSAGINAGGLNWETQYF. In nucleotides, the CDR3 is TGCAGTGCGGGCATCAATGCGGGGGGCTTGAATTGGGAGACCCAGTACTTC.